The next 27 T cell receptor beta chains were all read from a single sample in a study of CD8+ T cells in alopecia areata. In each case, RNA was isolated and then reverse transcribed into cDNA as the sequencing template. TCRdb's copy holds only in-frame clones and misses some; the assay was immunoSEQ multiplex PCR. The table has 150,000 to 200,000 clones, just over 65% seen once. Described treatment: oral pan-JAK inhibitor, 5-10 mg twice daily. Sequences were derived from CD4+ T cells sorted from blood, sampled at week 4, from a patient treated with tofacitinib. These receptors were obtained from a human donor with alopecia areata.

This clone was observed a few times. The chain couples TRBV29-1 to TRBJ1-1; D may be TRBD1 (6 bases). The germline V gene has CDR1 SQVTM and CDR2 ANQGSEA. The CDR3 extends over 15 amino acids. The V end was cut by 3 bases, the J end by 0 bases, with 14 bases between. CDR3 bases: TGCAGCGTTGATGGGGGGGCTCCCATGAACACTGAAGCTTTCTTT. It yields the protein CSVDGGAPMNTEAFF.

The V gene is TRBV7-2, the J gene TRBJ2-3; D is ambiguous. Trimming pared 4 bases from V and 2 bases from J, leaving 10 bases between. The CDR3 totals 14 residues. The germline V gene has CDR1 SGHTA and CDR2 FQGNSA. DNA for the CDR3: TGTGCCAGCAGCTCCGGGCCTTACACAGATACGCAGTATTTT. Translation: CASSSGPYTDTQYF.

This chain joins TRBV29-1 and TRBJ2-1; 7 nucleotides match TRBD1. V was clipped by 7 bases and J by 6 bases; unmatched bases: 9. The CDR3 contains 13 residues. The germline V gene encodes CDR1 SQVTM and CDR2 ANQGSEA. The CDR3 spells CSADRAVSNEQFF. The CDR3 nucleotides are TGCAGCGCAGACAGGGCGGTGAGCAATGAGCAGTTCTTC.

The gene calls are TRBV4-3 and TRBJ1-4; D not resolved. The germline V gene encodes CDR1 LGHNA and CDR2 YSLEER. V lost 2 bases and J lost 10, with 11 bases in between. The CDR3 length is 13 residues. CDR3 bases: TGCGCCAGCAGCCAACCCCCCTCCCTAAAACTGTTTTTT. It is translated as CASSQPPSLKLFF.

CDR3 bases: TGTGCCAGCAGAGAGGGAGGACAGGGCAGTGAAAAACTGTTTTTT. Its translation is CASREGGQGSEKLFF. V usage is TRBV7-2 and J usage is TRBJ1-4; 8 bases fit TRBD1. This CDR3 contains 15 residues. Germline V gene lookup returns CDR1 SGHTA and CDR2 FQGNSA. J gave up 7 bases and V 6 bases, and 10 bases lay outside the gene matches.

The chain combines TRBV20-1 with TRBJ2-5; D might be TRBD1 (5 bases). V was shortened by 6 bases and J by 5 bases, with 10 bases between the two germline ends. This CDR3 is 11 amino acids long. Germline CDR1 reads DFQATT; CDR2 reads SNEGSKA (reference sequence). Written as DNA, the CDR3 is TGCAGTGCCCCCCAGGGCGAGACCCAGTACTTC. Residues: CSAPQGETQYF.

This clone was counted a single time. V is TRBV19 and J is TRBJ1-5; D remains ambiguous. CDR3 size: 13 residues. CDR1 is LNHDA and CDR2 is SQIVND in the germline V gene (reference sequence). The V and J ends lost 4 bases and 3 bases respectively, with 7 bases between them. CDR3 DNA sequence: TGTGCCAGTAGTAAGCAGTACAATCAGCCCCAGCATTTT. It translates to CASSKQYNQPQHF.

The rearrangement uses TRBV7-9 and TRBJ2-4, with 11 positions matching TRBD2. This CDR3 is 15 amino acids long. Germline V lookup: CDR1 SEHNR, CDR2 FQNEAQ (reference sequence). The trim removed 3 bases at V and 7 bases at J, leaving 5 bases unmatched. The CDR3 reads CASSFGTSGLNIQYF. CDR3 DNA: TGTGCCAGCAGCTTCGGGACTAGCGGTTTGAACATTCAGTACTTC.

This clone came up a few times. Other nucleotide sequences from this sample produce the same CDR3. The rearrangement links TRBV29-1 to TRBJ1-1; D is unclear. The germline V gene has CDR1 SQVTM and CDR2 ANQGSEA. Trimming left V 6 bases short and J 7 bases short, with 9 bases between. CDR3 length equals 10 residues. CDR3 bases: TGCAGCGTCCGTACCGGTGAAGCTTTCTTT. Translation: CSVRTGEAFF. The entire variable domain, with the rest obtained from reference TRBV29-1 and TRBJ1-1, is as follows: SAVISQKPSRDICQRGTSLTIQCQVDSQVTMMFWYRQQPGQSLTLIATANQGSEATYESGFVIDKFPISRPNLTFSTLTVSNMSPEDSSIYLCSVRTGEAFFGQGTRLTVV.

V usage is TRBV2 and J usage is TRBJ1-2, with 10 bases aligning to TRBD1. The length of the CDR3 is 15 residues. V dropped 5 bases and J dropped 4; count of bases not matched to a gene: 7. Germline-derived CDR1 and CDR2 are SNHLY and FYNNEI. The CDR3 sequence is CASSPGQGVSYGYTF. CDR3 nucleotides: TGTGCCAGCAGTCCAGGACAGGGGGTGAGCTATGGCTACACCTTC.

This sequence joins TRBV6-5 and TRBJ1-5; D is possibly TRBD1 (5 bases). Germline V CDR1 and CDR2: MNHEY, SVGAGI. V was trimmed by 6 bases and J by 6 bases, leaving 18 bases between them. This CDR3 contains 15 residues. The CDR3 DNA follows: TGTGCCAGCAGCCCTGCCCGGGGGAATCGTCAGCCCCAGCATTTT. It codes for CASSPARGNRQPQHF.

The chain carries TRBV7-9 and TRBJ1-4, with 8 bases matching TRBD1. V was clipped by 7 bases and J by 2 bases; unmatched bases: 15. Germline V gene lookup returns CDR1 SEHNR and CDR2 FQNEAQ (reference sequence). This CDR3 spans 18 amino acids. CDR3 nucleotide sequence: TGTGCCAGCACACATATCCCCGGGTCAGGGGGCACTAATGAAAAACTGTTTTTT. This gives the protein CASTHIPGSGGTNEKLFF. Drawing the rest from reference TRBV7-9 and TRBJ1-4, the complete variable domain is DTGVSQNPRHKITKRGQNVTFRCDPISEHNRLYWYRQTLGQGPEFLTYFQNEAQLEKSRLLSDRFSAERPKGSFSTLEIQRTEQGDSAMYLCASTHIPGSGGTNEKLFFGSGTQLSVL.

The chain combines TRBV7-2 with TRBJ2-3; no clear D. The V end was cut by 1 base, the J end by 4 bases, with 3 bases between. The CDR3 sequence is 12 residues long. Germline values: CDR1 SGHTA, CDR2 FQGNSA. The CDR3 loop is CASSLGADTQYF. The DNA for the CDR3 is TGTGCCAGCAGCTTAGGGGCAGATACGCAGTATTTT.

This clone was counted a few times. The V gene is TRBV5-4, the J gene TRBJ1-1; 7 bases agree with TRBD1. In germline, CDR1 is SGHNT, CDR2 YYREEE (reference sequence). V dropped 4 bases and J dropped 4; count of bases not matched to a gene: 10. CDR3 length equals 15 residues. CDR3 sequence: CASSPQTGKGTEAFF. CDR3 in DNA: TGTGCCAGCAGCCCCCAGACAGGGAAAGGCACTGAAGCTTTCTTT.

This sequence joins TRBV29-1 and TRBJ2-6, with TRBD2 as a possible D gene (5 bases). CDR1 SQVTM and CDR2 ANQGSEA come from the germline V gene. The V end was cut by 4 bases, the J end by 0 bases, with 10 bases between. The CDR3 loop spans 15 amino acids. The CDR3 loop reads CSVGTGSSGANVLTF. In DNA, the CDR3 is TGCAGCGTTGGGACTGGGAGCTCTGGGGCCAACGTCCTGACTTTC.

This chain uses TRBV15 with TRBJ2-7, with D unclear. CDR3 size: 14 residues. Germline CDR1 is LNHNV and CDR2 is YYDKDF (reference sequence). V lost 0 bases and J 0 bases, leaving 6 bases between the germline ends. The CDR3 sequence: CATSRDPDSYEQYF. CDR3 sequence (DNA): TGTGCCACCAGCAGAGATCCAGACTCCTACGAGCAGTACTTC.

CDR3 protein: CASSQPGRDSSYEQYF. CDR3 DNA sequence: TGTGCCAGCTCACAGCCCGGAAGGGACAGCTCCTACGAGCAGTACTTC. The gene calls are TRBV18 and TRBJ2-7, with 7 positions matching TRBD1. CDR1 and CDR2 (germline): KGHSH, LQKENI. The CDR3 length is 16 residues. V lost 4 bases, J lost 0 bases, and 9 bases stayed unmatched.

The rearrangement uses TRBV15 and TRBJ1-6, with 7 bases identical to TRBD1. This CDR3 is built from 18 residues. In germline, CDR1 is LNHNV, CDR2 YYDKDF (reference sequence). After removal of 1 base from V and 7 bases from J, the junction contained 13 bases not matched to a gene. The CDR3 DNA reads TGTGCCACCAGCAGAGGGACAGGAGGATTTAGTAGAAATTCACCCCTCCACTTT. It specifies CATSRGTGGFSRNSPLHF.

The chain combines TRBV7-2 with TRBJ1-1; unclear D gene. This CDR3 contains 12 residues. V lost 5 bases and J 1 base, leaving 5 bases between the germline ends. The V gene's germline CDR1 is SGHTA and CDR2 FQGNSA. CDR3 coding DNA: TGTGCCAGCAGCCTGAAGAACACTGAAGCTTTCTTT. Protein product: CASSLKNTEAFF. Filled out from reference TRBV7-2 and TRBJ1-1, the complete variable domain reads GAGVSQSPSNKVTEKGKDVELRCDPISGHTALYWYRQSLGQGLEFLIYFQGNSAPDKSGLPSDRFSAERTGGSVSTLTIQRTQQEDSAVYLCASSLKNTEAFFGQGTRLTVV.

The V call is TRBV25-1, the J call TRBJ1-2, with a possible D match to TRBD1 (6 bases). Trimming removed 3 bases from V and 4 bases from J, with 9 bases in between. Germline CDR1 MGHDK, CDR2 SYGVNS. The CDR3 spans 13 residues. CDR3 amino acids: CASSELDSYGYTF. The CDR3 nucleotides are TGTGCCAGCAGTGAGTTGGACAGCTATGGCTACACCTTC.

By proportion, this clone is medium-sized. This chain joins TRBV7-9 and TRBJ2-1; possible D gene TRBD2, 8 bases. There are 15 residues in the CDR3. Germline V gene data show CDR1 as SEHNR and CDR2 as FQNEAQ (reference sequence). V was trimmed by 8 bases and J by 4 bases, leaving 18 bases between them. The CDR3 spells CASHPGRGRYNEQFF. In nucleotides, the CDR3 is TGTGCCAGCCACCCCGGGAGGGGGCGTTACAATGAGCAGTTCTTC.

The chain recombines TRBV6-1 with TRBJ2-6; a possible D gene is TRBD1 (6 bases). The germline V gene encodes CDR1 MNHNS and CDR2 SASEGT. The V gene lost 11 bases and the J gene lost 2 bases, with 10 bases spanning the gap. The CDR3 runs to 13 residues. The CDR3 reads CALKGAGANVLTF. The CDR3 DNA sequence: TGTGCCTTAAAGGGGGCTGGGGCCAACGTCCTGACTTTC.

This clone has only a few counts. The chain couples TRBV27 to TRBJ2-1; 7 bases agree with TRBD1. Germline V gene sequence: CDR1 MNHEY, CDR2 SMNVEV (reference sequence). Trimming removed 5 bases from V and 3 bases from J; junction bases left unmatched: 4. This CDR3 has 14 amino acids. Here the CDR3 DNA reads TGTGCCAGCAGTATAGGACAGGTCTACAATGAGCAGTTCTTC. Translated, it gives CASSIGQVYNEQFF.

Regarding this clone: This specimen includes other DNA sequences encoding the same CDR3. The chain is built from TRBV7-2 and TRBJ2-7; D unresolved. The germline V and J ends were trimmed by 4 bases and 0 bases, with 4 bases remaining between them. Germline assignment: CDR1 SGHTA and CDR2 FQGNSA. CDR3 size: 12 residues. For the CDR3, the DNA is TGTGCCAGCAGCTCCAGCTCCTACGAGCAGTACTTC. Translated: CASSSSSYEQYF.

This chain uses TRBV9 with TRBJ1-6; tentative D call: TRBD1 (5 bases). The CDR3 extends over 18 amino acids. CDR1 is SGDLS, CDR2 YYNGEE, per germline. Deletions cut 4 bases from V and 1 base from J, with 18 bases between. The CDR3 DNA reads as TGTGCCAGCAGCCCGAGGAAGGGGATTGAGTCCTATAATTCACCCCTCCACTTT. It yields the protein CASSPRKGIESYNSPLHF.

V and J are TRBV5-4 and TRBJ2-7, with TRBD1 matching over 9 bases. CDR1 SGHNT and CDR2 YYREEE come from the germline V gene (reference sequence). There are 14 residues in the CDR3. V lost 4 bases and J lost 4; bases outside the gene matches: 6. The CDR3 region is CASSQTTGGYEQYF. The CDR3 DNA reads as TGTGCCAGCAGCCAAACGACAGGGGGATACGAGCAGTACTTC.

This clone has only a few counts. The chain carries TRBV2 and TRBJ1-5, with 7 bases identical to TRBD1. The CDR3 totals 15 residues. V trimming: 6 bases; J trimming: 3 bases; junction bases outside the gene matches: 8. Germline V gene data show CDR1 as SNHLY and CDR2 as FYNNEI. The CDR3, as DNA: TGTGCCAGCAGGGGGGACAGACCAAACAATCAGCCCCAGCATTTT. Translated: CASRGDRPNNQPQHF.